This record looks at one T cell receptor (beta chain) sequence and its context. Its matching antigen is unknown. The CDR3 has 13 amino acids. Germline V lookup: CDR1 LNHDA, CDR2 SQIVND (reference sequence). V was clipped by 2 bases and J by 5 bases, with 6 bases between them. The sample comes from a study of persistence of HIV-infected CD4 T cells. Across the whole study: Isolated cells were CMV- and HIV-1 Gag-responding CD4+ T cells. Blood samples, up to roughly 200 mL, came from multiple time points, except two leukapheresis donors sampled once.

The libraries were made with immunoSEQ version 4 in survey mode. The table came from immunoSEQ multiplex PCR; TCRdb's copy has only in-frame clones and leaves some out. The table has about 50,000 clones, 75% to 85% seen once; the top ten hold 2.5% to 3%. The stimulus was lysate of CMV-infected fibroblasts, roughly 9.2 ug/mL. CD40L/CD69 double-negative CD45RO-high memory CD4+ T cells were collected. Suppressive ART was started during chronic HIV-1 infection in these adults. Study-level findings and limits: Degenerate expanded CDR3beta sequences were enriched among CMV- and Gag-responding cells.

V usage is TRBV19 and J usage is TRBJ2-2; no definite D call. The specimen was CD4+ T cells sorted from PBMCs after approximately 19-hour stimulation, collected from a patient who received antiretroviral therapy. The TCR originated in an adult man with HIV who was CMV-seropositive. In nucleotides, the CDR3 is TGTGCCAGTAGTATAAGTAGGACCGGGGAGCTGTTTTTT. It encodes CASSISRTGELFF. Supplemented by reference TRBV19 and TRBJ2-2, the full variable domain reads DGGITQSPKYLFRKEGQNVTLSCEQNLNHDAMYWYRQDPGQGLRLIYYSQIVNDFQKGDIAEGYSVSREKKESFPLTVTSAQKNPTAFYLCASSISRTGELFFGEGSRLTVL.